This is a list of T cell receptor beta chains from one sample in a study of T cells in localized non-small cell lung cancer. Sequenced by immunoSEQ multiplex PCR; TCRdb stores in-frame clones only, minus some. The sample contains about 27,000 clones, less than 90% of which appear only once. Sequences were derived from peripheral blood, sampled before any cancer treatment. The receptors were gathered from a female donor of 60 years or more with stage II squamous cell lung carcinoma. The CDR3 runs from the conserved cysteine through the conserved F or W. D genes are given only for firm matches. Size values are once, few and many counts, or a class for expanded clones, and some rows have none.

>TRBJ2-7|NA|16|TRBV18|NA
CASSPPWKGGPYEQYF
TGTGCCAGCTCACCACCGTGGAAGGGGGGGCCCTACGAGCAGTACTTC
>TRBJ2-3|NA|12|TRBV27|NA
CASRESAGTQYF
TGTGCCAGCAGAGAATCCGCGGGAACGCAGTATTTT
>TRBJ2-6|few|14|TRBV18|NA
CASSRNPGANVLTF
TGTGCCAGCTCAAGAAACCCTGGGGCCAACGTCCTGACTTTC
>TRBJ2-3|NA|16|TRBV10-3|TRBD2
CAISGAGGPVTDTQYF
TGTGCCATCAGTGGGGCGGGAGGGCCGGTCACAGATACGCAGTATTTT
>TRBJ2-2|NA|16|TRBV2|TRBD2
CASMRTSGTVTGELFF
TGTGCCAGCATGAGGACTAGCGGGACTGTTACCGGGGAGCTGTTTTTT
>TRBJ2-5|NA|14|TRBV7-7|TRBD1
CASSLGQDQETQYF
TGTGCCAGCAGCCTCGGACAGGACCAAGAGACCCAGTACTTC
>TRBJ2-5|NA|19|TRBV11-2|NA
CASSLERGSAGAPRETQYF
TGTGCCAGCAGCTTAGAAAGGGGAAGTGCGGGGGCGCCCAGGGAGACCCAGTACTTC
>TRBJ1-5|NA|15|TRBV28|TRBD1
CASSEGQAVDQPQHF
TGTGCCAGCAGTGAAGGACAGGCGGTGGATCAGCCCCAGCATTTT
>TRBJ1-3|few|14|TRBV30|NA
CATNQGTSGNTIYF
TGTGCCACCAATCAGGGGACCTCTGGAAACACCATATATTTT
>TRBJ1-2|NA|12|TRBV28|NA
CASRPPSYGYTF
TGTGCCAGCAGACCTCCGAGCTATGGCTACACCTTC
>TRBJ1-2|NA|16|TRBV2|TRBD1
CASSAGTAPVNYGYTF
TGTGCCAGCAGTGCCGGGACAGCGCCTGTTAACTATGGCTACACCTTC
>TRBJ1-2|NA|15|TRBV5-1|NA
CASSPMGGQNYGYTF
TGCGCCAGCAGCCCGATGGGGGGCCAGAACTATGGCTACACCTTC
>TRBJ2-7|NA|14|TRBV28|TRBD1
CASSDRQGVYEQYF
TGTGCCAGCAGCGACCGACAGGGGGTCTACGAGCAGTACTTC
>TRBJ1-1|NA|14|TRBV18|NA
CASSPGPAGTEAFF
TGTGCCAGCTCACCGGGCCCCGCGGGCACTGAAGCTTTCTTT
>TRBJ1-1|NA|13|TRBV7-9|TRBD1
CASSFTGDTEAFF
TGTGCCAGCAGCTTTACAGGGGACACTGAAGCTTTCTTT
>TRBJ1-1|NA|12|TRBV27|NA
CASSFWGSEAFF
TGTGCCAGCAGTTTTTGGGGATCTGAAGCTTTCTTT
>TRBJ2-7|NA|18|TRBV5-6|NA
CASSLNSGQVFFSYEQYF
TGTGCCAGCAGCTTGAACTCTGGGCAGGTCTTCTTCTCCTACGAGCAGTACTTC
>TRBJ1-2|few|16|TRBV10-1|NA
CASGGWGARVFYGYTF
TGCGCCAGCGGTGGGTGGGGGGCGCGGGTGTTCTATGGCTACACCTTC
>TRBJ1-1|NA|12|TRBV11-2|NA
CASSVRDSEAFF
TGTGCCAGCAGCGTACGGGACTCTGAAGCTTTCTTT
>TRBJ2-7|NA|14|TRBV7-9|NA
CASSYNDRAYEQYF
TGTGCCAGCAGTTACAACGACCGGGCCTACGAGCAGTACTTC
>TRBJ2-2|NA|13|TRBV4-2|NA
CASSPRLAGELFF
TGTGCCAGCAGCCCCCGTCTTGCCGGGGAGCTGTTTTTT
>TRBJ2-3|NA|14|TRBV6-5|TRBD2
CASVSSGGGDTQYF
TGTGCCAGCGTTTCTAGCGGGGGTGGAGATACGCAGTATTTT
>TRBJ1-4|NA|15|TRBV30|TRBD1
CAWSVMGTGVEKLFF
TGTGCCTGGAGTGTTATGGGGACAGGGGTGGAAAAACTGTTTTTT
>TRBJ2-2|NA|15|TRBV5-1|TRBD1
CASSGTAMNTGELFF
TGCGCCAGCAGCGGGACAGCCATGAACACCGGGGAGCTGTTTTTT
>TRBJ1-6|NA|15|TRBV5-1|NA
CASSFDSNYNSPLHF
TGCGCCAGCAGTTTTGACAGCAACTATAATTCACCCCTCCACTTT
>TRBJ1-1|once|14|TRBV5-1|NA
CASRMTGANTEAFF
TGCGCCAGCAGGATGACAGGCGCTAACACTGAAGCTTTCTTT
>TRBJ2-7|NA|11|TRBV28|NA
CASGFSYEQYF
TGTGCCAGCGGATTCAGCTACGAGCAGTACTTC
>TRBJ2-7|NA|18|TRBV19|TRBD1
CASTPNPGQGEGTYEQYF
TGTGCCAGTACCCCTAACCCGGGACAGGGAGAAGGAACCTACGAGCAGTACTTC
>TRBJ1-5|NA|13|TRBV7-2|NA
CASSVQVDQPQHF
TGTGCCAGCAGCGTACAGGTTGACCAGCCCCAGCATTTT
>TRBJ2-1|NA|15|TRBV7-7|TRBD2
CASSLGAGEWDEQFF
TGTGCCAGCAGCTTAGGAGCGGGAGAATGGGATGAGCAGTTCTTC
>TRBJ1-2|NA|18|TRBV29-1|TRBD1
CSVEGGRGRGYTNYGYTF
TGCAGCGTTGAAGGTGGCAGGGGGCGCGGGTATACTAACTATGGCTACACCTTC
>TRBJ2-3|NA|16|TRBV25-1|TRBD2
CASSEGSGGVADTQYF
TGTGCCAGCAGTGAAGGTAGCGGGGGGGTTGCAGATACGCAGTATTTT
>TRBJ2-3|NA|14|TRBV7-2|TRBD2
CASSSSGGTDTQYF
TGTGCCAGCAGCTCAAGCGGGGGCACAGATACGCAGTATTTT
>TRBJ1-1|few|13|TRBV18|NA
CASSPGVNTEAFF
TGTGCCAGCTCACCAGGGGTGAACACTGAAGCTTTCTTT
>TRBJ1-5|NA|14|TRBV6-1|TRBD1
CASSVRQGNQPQHF
TGTGCCAGCAGTGTGAGACAGGGGAATCAGCCCCAGCATTTT
>TRBJ2-3|NA|15|TRBV28|NA
CASRTGSTSTDTQYF
TGTGCCAGCAGGACAGGTTCGACTAGCACAGATACGCAGTATTTT
>TRBJ2-3|NA|17|TRBV5-4|TRBD2
CASSLGLAGGGADTQYF
TGTGCCAGCAGCTTGGGACTAGCGGGAGGTGGGGCAGATACGCAGTATTTT
>TRBJ2-3|NA|15|TRBV10-2|TRBD2
CASSTSGDLTDTQYF
TGCGCCAGCAGTACTAGCGGCGACCTCACAGATACGCAGTATTTT
>TRBJ1-1|NA|14|TRBV11-2|NA
CASSPAAGNTEAFF
TGTGCCAGCAGCCCGGCGGCGGGGAACACTGAAGCTTTCTTT